These 26 T cell receptor beta chains came from one sample sequenced in a study of cytomegalovirus exposure and HLA in healthy donors (TCRdb year 2017). Libraries were built with the immunoSEQ multiplex PCR assay. For the multiplex PCR, a mixture combining 60 forward primers for TCR Vbeta segments and 13 reverse primers for TCR Jbeta segments was used. This is the immuneACCESS table as TCRdb keeps it, with only in-frame sequences that have V and J called. A part of the clones is gone; compared with another copy, unresolved V genes explain less than half, and the rest is unexplained. The sample includes around 200,000 clones, with less than 80% observed a single time. Around 4.3% of the sample belongs to the ten largest clones. The sequenced sample consisted of PBMCs. The receptor source for this set is a woman in her twenties or thirties in good health and CMV-seropositive.

In the case of this clone: The same CDR3 is also encoded by other DNA sequences in this sample. V gene TRBV19 combines with J gene TRBJ1-1; tentatively, D is TRBD1 (6 bases). Per the germline V gene, CDR1 is LNHDA and CDR2 is SQIVND (reference sequence). The CDR3 length is 13 residues. V was trimmed by 5 bases and J by 1 base, leaving 8 bases between them. The CDR3 reads CASSVQGNTEAFF. The CDR3 nucleotides read TGTGCCAGTAGTGTACAGGGGAACACTGAAGCTTTCTTT.

This clone was seen only once. The CDR3 DNA reads TGTGCCAGCAGCCACCTCGGGACAGGTGACTCTGGAAACACCATATATTTT. The encoded protein is CASSHLGTGDSGNTIYF. The chain combines TRBV4-2 with TRBJ1-3, with 8 bases that match TRBD1. With V trimmed by 3 bases and J by 0 bases, 7 bases remained unmatched. Germline lookup yields CDR1 LGHNA and CDR2 YNFKEQ. The CDR3 spans 17 residues.

The V call is TRBV7-9, the J call TRBJ2-7; 10 bases fit TRBD1. The CDR3 has 14 amino acids. Per germline, CDR1 SEHNR and CDR2 FQNEAQ (reference sequence). V dropped 4 bases and J dropped 6; count of bases not matched to a gene: 6. CDR3 loop: CASSSGTGASEQYF. The CDR3 nucleotides read TGTGCCAGCAGCTCCGGGACAGGGGCTAGCGAGCAGTACTTC.

This chain links TRBV29-1 with TRBJ1-1; 7 bases are a match to TRBD1. Trimming at V came to 7 bases and at J to 6 bases, leaving 11 bases not matched to a gene. The germline CDR1 and CDR2 sequences are SQVTM and ANQGSEA. This CDR3 has 13 amino acids. In DNA, the CDR3 is TGCAGCGCTTTGAGGGGGCGATTCCCTGAAGCTTTCTTT. Protein: CSALRGRFPEAFF.

This clone is a singleton in its sample. This sequence joins TRBV25-1 and TRBJ1-2; tentatively, D is TRBD1 (6 bases). Trimming took off 10 bases at V and 7 bases at J, with 19 bases between the two ends. The CDR3 covers 13 residues. CDR1 and CDR2 from the germline V gene are MGHDK and SYGVNS. The DNA of the CDR3 is TGTGCCATCAAGGGATCTTCAGGGGTTGGCTACACCTTC. Amino acid sequence: CAIKGSSGVGYTF.

The rearrangement joins TRBV4-1 to TRBJ2-2; TRBD2 agrees at 10 bases. Trimming at V came to 4 bases and at J to 1 base, leaving 3 bases not matched to a gene. Germline values: CDR1 MGHRA, CDR2 YSYEKL. There are 16 residues in the CDR3. The CDR3: CASSPGTSENTGELFF. The CDR3 nucleotides are TGCGCCAGCAGCCCGGGGACTAGCGAGAACACCGGGGAGCTGTTTTTT.

V is TRBV6-1 and J is TRBJ1-5; D is unresolved. From germline, CDR1 is MNHNS and CDR2 SASEGT. This CDR3 has 18 amino acids. Deletions cut 0 bases from V and 0 bases from J, with 15 bases between. The CDR3 coding sequence is TGTGCCAGCAGTGAAGCGGTCAAAGGACTGACTAGCAATCAGCCCCAGCATTTT. Amino acid sequence: CASSEAVKGLTSNQPQHF.

The chain links TRBV7-2 to TRBJ1-2, with TRBD1 as a possible D gene (5 bases). The CDR3 is made up of 15 amino acids. Germline assignment: CDR1 SGHTA and CDR2 FQGNSA. Trimming shortened V by 1 base and J by 0 bases, and 9 bases separated the two germline ends. CDR3 bases: TGTGCCAGCAGCTTAGGCGGGGGGTCTAACTATGGCTACACCTTC. Protein product: CASSLGGGSNYGYTF.

The V gene is TRBV6-1, the J gene TRBJ1-2; 12 bases align to TRBD1. CDR3 size: 19 residues. J gave up 5 bases and V 3 bases, and 16 bases lay outside the gene matches. Germline-derived CDR1 and CDR2 are MNHNS and SASEGT. The chain's CDR3 is CASSEGQGADNGGRYGYTF. DNA of the CDR3: TGTGCCAGCAGTGAGGGACAGGGGGCGGACAATGGCGGGCGGTATGGCTACACCTTC.

The chain links TRBV5-1 to TRBJ2-1, with TRBD2 matching 8 bases. The V gene end was trimmed by 2 bases and the J gene end by 4 bases; junction bases not matched to a gene: 2. CDR1 SGHRS and CDR2 YFSETQ come from the germline V gene. This CDR3 has 14 residues. In nucleotides, the CDR3 is TGCGCCAGCAGCTTCGGGGGGGGATACAATGAGCAGTTCTTC. The encoded protein is CASSFGGGYNEQFF.

Written as DNA, the CDR3 is TGTGCTAGTGGTTTTACCGGGACTCGGCTCGGCTACACCTTC. Protein: CASGFTGTRLGYTF. The gene calls are TRBV12-5 and TRBJ1-2, with D tentatively TRBD1 (5 bases). This CDR3 is 14 amino acids long. Trimming shortened V by 3 bases and J by 8 bases, and 16 bases separated the two germline ends. In germline, CDR1 is LGHNT, CDR2 FRNRAP.

In this sample, this clone turned up once. The chain combines TRBV11-2 with TRBJ2-7; no definite D call. Per germline, CDR1 SGHAT and CDR2 FQNNGV. Trimming stripped 3 bases from V and 0 bases from J, with 9 bases between. The CDR3 is 14 residues long. Here the CDR3 DNA reads TGTGCCAGCAGCTTGAGCTACAGCTCCTACGAGCAGTACTTC. Translated: CASSLSYSSYEQYF.

V is TRBV27 and J is TRBJ2-1, with TRBD2 identical over 10 bases. Losses at the gene ends were 6 bases for V and 14 bases for J; bases not matched to a gene: 10. Germline V gene sequence: CDR1 MNHEY, CDR2 SMNVEV (reference sequence). This CDR3 region has 13 residues. CDR3 amino acids: CASRSLAGRAEFF. Written as DNA, the CDR3 is TGTGCCAGCAGATCACTAGCGGGACGAGCGGAGTTCTTC.

Only a few counts were recorded for this clone. The chain employs TRBV2 and TRBJ1-2; 9 bases align to TRBD1. Germline-derived CDR1 and CDR2 are SNHLY and FYNNEI. With V trimmed by 7 bases and J by 0 bases, 6 bases remained unmatched. This CDR3 region has 15 residues. The CDR3 spells CASMTGGASNYGYTF. The CDR3 DNA is TGTGCCAGCATGACAGGGGGAGCATCTAACTATGGCTACACCTTC.

This chain links TRBV27 with TRBJ2-7, with D possibly matching TRBD1 (6 bases). This CDR3 contains 14 residues. Germline V gene sequence: CDR1 MNHEY, CDR2 SMNVEV (reference sequence). The V gene lost 2 bases and the J gene lost 2 bases, with 10 bases spanning the gap. Here the CDR3 reads CASSLTGHPYEQYF. The CDR3 nucleotides read TGTGCCAGCAGTTTAACGGGACACCCCTACGAGCAGTACTTC.

The chain joins TRBV5-8 to TRBJ2-1, with TRBD2 identical over 7 bases. The CDR3 consists of 15 residues. Germline CDR1 SGHTS, CDR2 YDEGEE. Trimming cost V 5 bases and J 3 bases; bases outside gene matches: 8. This chain's CDR3 is CASSPLGGSYNEQFF. The CDR3 nucleotides read TGTGCCAGCAGTCCCCTAGGCGGGAGCTACAATGAGCAGTTCTTC.

The chain has TRBV6-5 and TRBJ1-2; perhaps TRBD1 as D (6 bases). CDR3 length: 13 residues. CDR1 MNHEY and CDR2 SVGAGI come from the germline V gene. Trimming pared 7 bases from V and 2 bases from J, leaving 11 bases between. The CDR3: CASTGTGNYGYTF. As DNA, the CDR3 is TGTGCCAGCACCGGTACAGGGAACTATGGCTACACCTTC.

The rearrangement joins TRBV7-2 to TRBJ2-7; 8 nucleotides line up with TRBD1. This CDR3 spans 14 amino acids. Germline V lookup: CDR1 SGHTA, CDR2 FQGNSA. J was trimmed by 3 bases and V by 3 bases; bases with no gene match: 4. The CDR3 DNA sequence: TGTGCCAGCAGCTTGGACAGGGAGTTCTACGAGCAGTACTTC. Residues: CASSLDREFYEQYF.

The gene calls are TRBV6-5 and TRBJ1-1; 7 bases agree with TRBD1. The CDR3 covers 14 residues. Trimming cost V 5 bases and J 5 bases; bases outside gene matches: 8. Germline V CDR1 and CDR2: MNHEY, SVGAGI. The CDR3 here is CASSKEGAETEAFF. The CDR3 DNA sequence: TGTGCCAGCAGTAAAGAGGGGGCGGAGACTGAAGCTTTCTTT.

V is TRBV6-1 and J is TRBJ2-7; TRBD1 might be the D (6 bases). The CDR3 totals 14 residues. CDR1 is MNHNS, CDR2 SASEGT, per germline. The ends were cut back, 4 bases at V and 2 bases at J, with 12 bases in the middle. The CDR3 sequence is CASSGTAKPYEQYF. The CDR3 nucleotides read TGTGCCAGCAGTGGGACAGCTAAGCCCTACGAGCAGTACTTC.

This clone has more than one count but fewer than ten. The chain couples TRBV11-2 to TRBJ1-2; no clear D. Germline assignment: CDR1 SGHAT and CDR2 FQNNGV. V was clipped by 0 bases and J by 4 bases, with 3 bases between them. There are 12 residues in the CDR3. DNA for the CDR3: TGTGCCAGCAGCTTAGATCGCTATGGCTACACCTTC. Encoded protein: CASSLDRYGYTF.

This clone was picked up a small number of times. V and J are TRBV5-4 and TRBJ1-2, with TRBD1 matching 8 bases. V lost 4 bases, J lost 0 bases, and 5 bases stayed unmatched. The CDR3 is made up of 15 amino acids. The germline gives CDR1 SGHNT, CDR2 YYREEE (reference sequence). Written as DNA, the CDR3 is TGTGCCAGCAGCGGAACGACAGGGGCTAACTATGGCTACACCTTC. It is translated as CASSGTTGANYGYTF.

The chain has TRBV5-4 and TRBJ2-7; no clear D gene. This CDR3 comprises 12 residues. The germline CDR1 and CDR2 sequences are SGHNT and YYREEE (reference sequence). V lost 4 bases and J lost 7, with 12 bases in between. The CDR3, as DNA: TGTGCCAGCAGCCGGCCCCTAGAGGAGCAGTACTTC. As protein: CASSRPLEEQYF. Based on the CDR3 plus reference TRBV5-4 and TRBJ2-7, the full variable domain is ETGVTQSPTHLIKTRGQQVTLRCSSQSGHNTVSWYQQALGQGPQFIFQYYREEENGRGNFPPRFSGLQFPNYSSELNVNALELDDSALYLCASSRPLEEQYFGPGTRLTVT.

The chain combines TRBV18 with TRBJ2-6; weak D call: TRBD1 (6 bases). Germline V gives CDR1 KGHSH, CDR2 LQKENI. V lost 1 base, J lost 2 bases, and 12 bases lay in between. CDR3 length equals 17 residues. CDR3 sequence reads: CASSPQGRGAGANVLTF. The CDR3 region has the DNA TGTGCCAGCTCACCACAGGGCAGGGGCGCTGGGGCCAACGTCCTGACTTTC.

The rearrangement links TRBV7-2 to TRBJ2-7; TRBD1 matches 11 bases. The length of the CDR3 is 18 residues. The J segment lost 0 bases and the V segment lost 5 bases, leaving 12 bases of the junction unmatched. Germline CDR1 reads SGHTA; CDR2 reads FQGNSA. The CDR3 DNA follows: TGTGCCAGCAGCCCCGCGGCGGGGACAGGGGGTCACTCCTACGAGCAGTACTTC. This sequence encodes CASSPAAGTGGHSYEQYF. The full variable domain, with the rest looked up from reference TRBV7-2 and TRBJ2-7, is GAGVSQSPSNKVTEKGKDVELRCDPISGHTALYWYRQSLGQGLEFLIYFQGNSAPDKSGLPSDRFSAERTGGSVSTLTIQRTQQEDSAVYLCASSPAAGTGGHSYEQYFGPGTRLTVT.

The genes are TRBV11-3 and TRBJ2-5; 11 bases align to TRBD2. V shed 4 bases, J shed 2 bases, and the junction held 6 bases outside the gene matches. Germline values: CDR1 SGHNT, CDR2 YENEEA. This CDR3 region has 16 residues. CDR3 residues: CASSSRTSGSQETQYF. The CDR3 DNA reads TGTGCCAGCAGCTCTCGCACTAGCGGGAGTCAAGAGACCCAGTACTTC.